Listed below are T cell receptor beta chains from one sample, sequenced in a study of blood T cell repertoires in COVID-19. Sequencing used immunoSEQ multiplex PCR; TCRdb keeps in-frame clones, though not all of them. The sample includes 300,000 or so clones, over 85% of them seen just once. Sequenced input: PBMCs or T cells enriched from blood (not recorded which). The receptors were gathered from a man aged 60-69 years who had recovered from COVID-19. CDR3s include the opening cysteine and the closing phenylalanine or tryptophan. D genes are given only for firm matches. Where a row states a size, it is once, few, many or the class of an expanded clone; other rows omit it.

J gene	V gene	D gene	clone size	CDR3 protein	CDR3 DNA
TRBJ2-7	TRBV27	TRBD1	NA	CASSFGWTGGNEQYF	TGTGCCAGCAGTTTTGGTTGGACAGGGGGCAACGAGCAGTACTTC
TRBJ1-2	TRBV5-4	NA	NA	CASSSPDFYGYTF	TGTGCCAGCAGTAGCCCCGATTTCTATGGCTACACCTTC
TRBJ1-1	TRBV3-1/TRBV3-2	NA	NA	CASTRAGMNTEAFF	TGTGCCAGCACCAGGGCAGGGATGAACACTGAAGCTTTCTTT
TRBJ2-1	TRBV29-1	NA	NA	CSGGQGSYNEQFF	TGCAGCGGTGGGCAGGGGTCATACAATGAGCAGTTCTTC
TRBJ2-7	TRBV18	TRBD1	NA	CASSPGQATAGYEQYF	TGTGCCAGCTCACCGGGACAGGCAACCGCGGGCTACGAGCAGTACTTC
TRBJ1-1	TRBV7-6	NA	NA	CASSLNSRTEAFF	TGTGCCAGCAGCCTGAATAGTCGCACTGAAGCTTTCTTT
TRBJ2-1	TRBV18	NA	once	CASSPGQGVANEQFF	TGTGCCAGCTCACCGGGACAAGGGGTGGCTAATGAGCAGTTCTTC
TRBJ1-1	TRBV5-1	NA	once	CASSHLGHRNTEAFF	TGCGCCAGCAGCCACTTGGGACACCGGAACACTGAAGCTTTCTTT
TRBJ2-1	TRBV2	NA	NA	CASSDRAYNEQFF	TGTGCCAGCAGTGACAGGGCTTACAATGAGCAGTTCTTC
TRBJ2-1	TRBV5-5	NA	NA	CASSSRGDNEQFF	TGTGCCAGCAGCAGCAGGGGGGACAATGAGCAGTTCTTC
TRBJ2-7	TRBV7-3	TRBD1	NA	CASSLGPGTGFYEQYF	TGTGCCAGCAGCTTGGGCCCCGGGACAGGGTTCTACGAGCAGTACTTC
TRBJ2-6	TRBV6-5	NA	NA	CASSYEGGSGANVLTF	TGTGCCAGCAGTTACGAGGGTGGCTCTGGGGCCAACGTCCTGACTTTC
TRBJ1-6	TRBV21-1	NA	NA	CASSKGVGGTGGYNSPLHF	TGTGCCAGCAGCAAAGGGGTCGGCGGGACAGGGGGTTATAATTCACCCCTCCACTTT
TRBJ2-5	TRBV24-1	NA	NA	CATSVLEGGSTQETQYF	TGTGCCACCAGTGTCTTGGAGGGCGGGTCGACCCAAGAGACCCAGTACTTC
TRBJ1-1	TRBV10-2	TRBD1	once	CASKSGGPEWNTEAFF	TGCGCCAGCAAATCAGGGGGACCGGAATGGAACACTGAAGCTTTCTTT
TRBJ2-4	TRBV4-3	TRBD1	NA	CASSPDRAGGIQYF	TGCGCCAGCAGCCCGGACAGGGCAGGGGGCATTCAGTACTTC
TRBJ1-1	TRBV18	TRBD1	NA	CASSQRQGGGTEAFF	TGTGCCAGCTCACAACGACAGGGCGGAGGCACTGAAGCTTTCTTT
TRBJ1-2	TRBV19	NA	once	CASWAEYYGYTF	TGTGCCAGTTGGGCTGAATATTATGGCTACACCTTC
TRBJ1-1	TRBV29-1	NA	NA	CSVEITANTEAFF	TGCAGCGTTGAGATCACAGCGAACACTGAAGCTTTCTTT
TRBJ1-2	TRBV6-6	TRBD1	NA	CASSSNRGVYGYTF	TGTGCCAGCAGTTCAAACAGGGGAGTTTACGGCTACACCTTC
TRBJ2-5	TRBV19	TRBD1	NA	CASSLRVPGQGSETQYF	TGTGCCAGTAGTTTGAGGGTTCCCGGACAGGGGTCGGAGACCCAGTACTTC
TRBJ1-5	TRBV6-2/TRBV6-3	NA	NA	CASSERGDSSNQPQHF	TGTGCCAGCAGTGAGCGGGGTGACAGCAGCAATCAGCCCCAGCATTTT
TRBJ2-4	TRBV4-3	NA	NA	CASSQDGGGGNIQYF	TGCGCCAGCAGCCAAGATGGGGGGGGCGGAAACATTCAGTACTTC
TRBJ2-3	TRBV4-3	TRBD1	NA	CASSQGGDRVTDTQYF	TGCGCCAGCAGCCAAGGGGGGGACAGGGTCACAGATACGCAGTATTTT
TRBJ1-3	TRBV12-3/TRBV12-4	NA	once	CASRPVSGNTIYF	TGTGCCAGCAGGCCAGTATCTGGAAACACCATATATTTT
TRBJ2-7	TRBV10-3	NA	NA	CAISESQGGPYEQYF	TGTGCCATCAGTGAGTCCCAGGGAGGTCCCTACGAGCAGTACTTC
TRBJ1-3	TRBV7-9	NA	NA	CASSKDNVSGNTIYF	TGTGCCAGCAGCAAGGACAACGTCTCTGGAAACACCATATATTTT
TRBJ2-7	TRBV21-1	NA	NA	CASSKGGTGPPHYEQYF	TGTGCCAGCAGCAAAGGGGGGACAGGGCCCCCTCACTACGAGCAGTACTTC
TRBJ2-4	TRBV6-2/TRBV6-3	TRBD1	NA	CASSYGTGGRGAKNIQYF	TGTGCCAGCAGTTACGGGACAGGGGGAAGAGGTGCCAAAAACATTCAGTACTTC
TRBJ2-1	TRBV7-3	NA	many	CASSRLGGPAPNEQFF	TGTGCCAGCAGCAGACTCGGGGGGCCAGCCCCCAATGAGCAGTTCTTC
TRBJ1-4	TRBV7-2	NA	NA	CASSSQGLTNEKLFF	TGTGCCAGCAGCTCCCAGGGCCTGACTAATGAAAAACTGTTTTTT
TRBJ2-7	TRBV5-1	NA	NA	CASEGNRYPYEQYF	TGCGCCAGCGAAGGGAACAGGTATCCCTACGAGCAGTACTTC